Listed here are 28 T cell receptor beta chains from one sample, sequenced in a study of blood T cell repertoires in COVID-19. The repertoire was sequenced with immunoSEQ multiplex PCR; TCRdb's copy has only in-frame clones and lacks some. The sample shows roughly 41,000 clones, around 90% of them seen only once. The sequencing input was peripheral blood. These receptor sequences come from a man between 60 and 70 years old with active or convalescent COVID-19.

The J gene is TRBJ2-1, the V gene TRBV7-9; D is possibly TRBD2 (6 bases). Germline V CDR1 and CDR2: SEHNR, FQNEAQ (reference sequence). The CDR3 is made up of 14 amino acids. Trimming cost V 3 bases and J 6 bases, with 12 bases left between them. CDR3 in amino acids: CASSFWGGGNEQFF. In DNA form, the CDR3 reads TGTGCCAGCAGCTTCTGGGGAGGAGGCAATGAGCAGTTCTTC.

The V and J genes are TRBV24-1 and TRBJ2-7, with D perhaps TRBD2 (6 bases). Germline CDR1 reads KGHDR; CDR2 reads SFDVKD. The CDR3 has 12 residues. V lost 9 bases and J 6 bases, leaving 14 bases between the germline ends. The CDR3 DNA reads as TGTGCCACCGGCGGGACCGGGGGCGAGCAGTACTTC. Amino acid sequence: CATGGTGGEQYF.

The genes are TRBV6-6 and TRBJ1-2; 8 positions agree with TRBD1. The CDR3 extends over 13 amino acids. Germline V CDR1 and CDR2: MNHNY, SVGAGI (reference sequence). Trimming removed 6 bases from V and 8 bases from J; junction bases left unmatched: 8. The CDR3 sequence: CASSQQGESGYTF. CDR3 in DNA: TGTGCCAGCAGCCAACAGGGGGAGAGCGGCTACACCTTC.

This chain connects TRBV2 to TRBJ1-3; no firm D call. V gave up 5 bases and J gave up 2 bases, with 7 bases separating them. This CDR3 region has 13 residues. Germline CDR1 is SNHLY and CDR2 is FYNNEI. This CDR3 is CASSPNAGNTIYF. The CDR3 bases are TGTGCCAGCAGTCCTAATGCTGGAAACACCATATATTTT.

The V gene is TRBV30, the J gene TRBJ2-1; 8 bases map to TRBD2. This CDR3 spans 13 amino acids. V shed 5 bases, J shed 8 bases, and the junction held 8 bases outside the gene matches. Germline CDR1 reads GTSNPN; CDR2 reads SVGIG (reference sequence). Here the CDR3 reads CAWGRGVLHEQFF. CDR3 DNA sequence: TGTGCCTGGGGGCGGGGGGTTTTGCATGAGCAGTTCTTC.

The genes are TRBV2 and TRBJ1-1, with 7 bases fitting TRBD1. V trimming: 6 bases; J trimming: 4 bases; junction bases outside the gene matches: 5. CDR1 is SNHLY and CDR2 is FYNNEI in the germline V gene. The CDR3 consists of 13 residues. CDR3 coding DNA: TGTGCCAGCAGCCTCCGGGACAGCACTGAAGCTTTCTTT. Amino acids: CASSLRDSTEAFF.

This chain links TRBV7-8 with TRBJ2-3; a possible D gene is TRBD1 (6 bases). There are 13 residues in the CDR3. The germline V gene has CDR1 SGHVS and CDR2 FQNEAQ. V was trimmed by 5 bases and J by 6 bases, leaving 12 bases between them. CDR3 region: CASSRLGADTQYF. CDR3 bases: TGTGCCAGCAGCCGGCTGGGGGCGGATACGCAGTATTTT.

This clone was seen a few times. This rearrangement joins TRBV20-1 to TRBJ1-5; TRBD1 is a possible D gene (6 bases). Trimming shortened V by 3 bases and J by 6 bases, and 15 bases separated the two germline ends. The CDR3 sequence is 14 residues long. Germline V gene sequence: CDR1 DFQATT, CDR2 SNEGSKA (reference sequence). CDR3 region: CSASSRGISQPQHF. Here the CDR3 DNA reads TGCAGTGCTAGTTCGAGGGGGATTAGTCAGCCCCAGCATTTT.

This rearrangement joins TRBV27 to TRBJ2-1, with 7 bases that match TRBD2. V trimming: 5 bases; J trimming: 0 bases; junction bases outside the gene matches: 10. Germline lookup yields CDR1 MNHEY and CDR2 SMNVEV (reference sequence). This CDR3 comprises 17 residues. CDR3 coding DNA: TGTGCCAGCAGTCCCGATGGCCGGGACTACTCCTACAATGAGCAGTTCTTC. This gives the protein CASSPDGRDYSYNEQFF.

The chain couples TRBV10-3 to TRBJ2-7; TRBD1 aligns across 9 bases. The J segment lost 1 base and the V segment lost 8 bases, leaving 3 bases of the junction unmatched. From germline, CDR1 is ENHRY and CDR2 SYGVKD. This CDR3 has 13 residues. The CDR3: CAIRQGGSYEQYF. DNA of the CDR3: TGTGCCATCCGACAGGGGGGTTCCTACGAGCAGTACTTC.

The V gene is TRBV2, the J gene TRBJ2-7; D is perhaps TRBD1 (6 bases). CDR3 size: 13 residues. The germline V gene encodes CDR1 SNHLY and CDR2 FYNNEI. Trimming stripped 7 bases from V and 6 bases from J, with 16 bases between. This CDR3 reads CASTPGALSEQYF. The CDR3 nucleotides read TGTGCCAGCACCCCAGGGGCTTTGAGCGAGCAGTACTTC.

The chain is built from TRBV5-4 and TRBJ2-2, with 9 positions matching TRBD2. CDR1 SGHNT and CDR2 YYREEE come from the germline V gene (reference sequence). This CDR3 region has 15 residues. J lost 1 base, V lost 4 bases, and 2 bases had no gene match. The CDR3 DNA is TGTGCCAGCAGCGAGACTAGCGGGAACACCGGGGAGCTGTTTTTT. It specifies CASSETSGNTGELFF.

This chain uses TRBV28 with TRBJ2-1, with D tentatively TRBD2 (5 bases). CDR1 and CDR2 (germline): MDHEN, SYDVKM. This CDR3 comprises 13 residues. V shed 7 bases and J shed 4 bases, with 11 bases lying between them. CDR3 nucleotide sequence: TGTGCCAGCATGCCCCAGCGGTACAATGAGCAGTTCTTC. Its protein product is CASMPQRYNEQFF.

The CDR3 bases are TGTGCCAGCAGTTTAGAGAGCCCAGATACGCAGTATTTT. It encodes CASSLESPDTQYF. The rearrangement uses TRBV28 and TRBJ2-3; no firm D call. CDR3 length: 13 amino acids. CDR1 and CDR2 from the germline V gene are MDHEN and SYDVKM. Trimming cost V 2 bases and J 4 bases, with 7 bases left between them.

The chain uses TRBV6-5 and TRBJ1-2; 7 positions agree with TRBD1. V lost 6 bases, J lost 2 bases, and 3 bases stayed unmatched. The CDR3 loop spans 13 amino acids. The germline V gene encodes CDR1 MNHEY and CDR2 SVGAGI. CDR3 bases: TGTGCCAGCAGACCGGGACAGAACTATGGCTACACCTTC. Translating gives CASRPGQNYGYTF.

This rearrangement joins TRBV24-1 to TRBJ2-3, with 7 bases aligning to TRBD2. The CDR3 length is 15 residues. Per germline, CDR1 KGHDR and CDR2 SFDVKD. V dropped 0 bases and J dropped 4; count of bases not matched to a gene: 3. As DNA, the CDR3 is TGTGCCACCAGTGATTTGGGCGGGAGTTCAGATACGCAGTATTTT. Translating gives CATSDLGGSSDTQYF.

This clone has only one observation. The chain combines TRBV7-2 with TRBJ1-2, with a weak D call TRBD1 (6 bases). The germline V gene has CDR1 SGHTA and CDR2 FQGNSA. V was pared by 5 bases and J by 8 bases, with 24 bases between. The CDR3 sequence is 16 residues long. This CDR3 reads CASSTPTGKVLRGYTF. CDR3 nucleotides: TGTGCCAGCAGCACCCCGACAGGCAAAGTTCTAAGAGGCTACACCTTC.

The rearrangement joins TRBV12-3 or TRBV12-4 to TRBJ1-5; D is uncertain. V was clipped by 4 bases and J by 3 bases, with 7 bases between them. The CDR3 loop spans 13 amino acids. DNA for the CDR3: TGTGCCAGCAGTTCACAGTTCAATCAGCCCCAGCATTTT. Its translation: CASSSQFNQPQHF.

V usage is TRBV11-3 and J usage is TRBJ2-1; 11 nucleotides line up with TRBD1. The CDR3 totals 13 residues. The junction had 1 base not matched to a gene; V was cut back by 0 bases and J by 12 bases. Germline CDR1 reads SGHNT; CDR2 reads YENEEA. The CDR3 reads CASSLDGTGGQFF. The CDR3, as DNA: TGTGCCAGCAGCTTAGATGGGACAGGGGGGCAGTTCTTC. Based on the CDR3 plus reference TRBV11-3 and TRBJ2-1, the full variable domain is EAGVVQSPRYKIIEKKQPVAFWCNPISGHNTLYWYLQNLGQGPELLIRYENEEAVDDSQLPKDRFSAERLKGVDSTLKIQPAELGDSAVYLCASSLDGTGGQFFGPGTRLTVL.

The chain combines TRBV18 with TRBJ1-1; 10 bases line up with TRBD1. The V and J ends lost 1 base and 5 bases, in that order; junction bases with no gene match: 4. CDR1 and CDR2 (germline): KGHSH, LQKENI. The CDR3 is 15 residues long. CDR3 loop: CASSPLGTGETEAFF. The CDR3 coding sequence is TGTGCCAGCTCACCACTAGGGACAGGGGAGACTGAAGCTTTCTTT.

The V call is TRBV9, the J call TRBJ2-2; 8 bases are shared with TRBD2. The ends lost 0 bases at V and 0 bases at J; junction bases unmatched: 1. Germline CDR1 is SGDLS and CDR2 is YYNGEE. This CDR3 comprises 16 residues. The CDR3 DNA follows: TGTGCCAGCAGCGTAGTTAGCGGGACGAACACCGGGGAGCTGTTTTTT. It encodes CASSVVSGTNTGELFF.

The chain combines TRBV5-1 with TRBJ2-7; 9 bases agree with TRBD1. The germline CDR1 and CDR2 sequences are SGHRS and YFSETQ. The ends lost 2 bases at V and 3 bases at J; junction bases unmatched: 3. The CDR3 length is 14 residues. The CDR3 region is CASSFQDRGYEQYF. The DNA of the CDR3 is TGCGCCAGCAGCTTCCAGGACAGGGGCTACGAGCAGTACTTC.

V usage is TRBV4-2 and J usage is TRBJ2-2; the match to TRBD2 covers 7 bases. V lost 1 base, J lost 5 bases, and 7 bases stayed unmatched. CDR3 length: 16 amino acids. Germline V gives CDR1 LGHNA, CDR2 YNFKEQ. The CDR3 nucleotides read TGTGCCAGCAGCCAAGGTCATCTAGCGGAAACCGGGGAGCTGTTTTTT. This sequence encodes CASSQGHLAETGELFF.

The genes are TRBV5-1 and TRBJ2-7; D may be TRBD1 (5 bases). In germline, CDR1 is SGHRS, CDR2 YFSETQ. The V gene lost 4 bases and the J gene lost 9 bases, with 20 bases spanning the gap. The CDR3 totals 14 residues. The CDR3 reads CASSARVPPSLQYF. The CDR3 region has the DNA TGCGCCAGCAGCGCCAGGGTTCCCCCTAGTCTGCAGTACTTC.

The V gene is TRBV6-6, the J gene TRBJ2-5, with TRBD1 as a possible D gene (6 bases). Germline values: CDR1 MNHNY, CDR2 SVGAGI (reference sequence). Trimming removed 10 bases at V and 0 bases at J, with 12 bases between. The CDR3 loop spans 13 amino acids. CDR3 loop: CATRTGNQETQYF. The CDR3 DNA reads TGTGCCACCCGAACAGGGAACCAAGAGACCCAGTACTTC.

The chain is built from TRBV5-1 and TRBJ2-5; a possible D gene is TRBD1 (6 bases). This CDR3 has 15 residues. The V end was cut by 3 bases, the J end by 6 bases, with 18 bases between. Germline V gene data show CDR1 as SGHRS and CDR2 as YFSETQ. Here the CDR3 reads CASSWTDRNRQTQYF. The DNA for the CDR3 is TGCGCCAGCAGCTGGACAGATCGAAATCGGCAGACCCAGTACTTC.

The rearrangement links TRBV6-5 to TRBJ2-2; a possible D gene is TRBD2 (5 bases). This CDR3 comprises 14 residues. V was shortened by 0 bases and J by 4 bases, with 6 bases between the two germline ends. Germline CDR1 is MNHEY and CDR2 is SVGAGI. The CDR3 sequence: CASSYSGSTGELFF. The CDR3 region has the DNA TGTGCCAGCAGTTACTCGGGGAGCACCGGGGAGCTGTTTTTT.

The V and J genes are TRBV5-4 and TRBJ2-3, with TRBD2 matching over 12 bases. Germline V gene sequence: CDR1 SGHNT, CDR2 YYREEE (reference sequence). V trimming: 4 bases; J trimming: 6 bases; junction bases outside the gene matches: 0. This CDR3 spans 13 amino acids. This chain's CDR3 is CASSLAGGDTQYF. CDR3 sequence (DNA): TGTGCCAGCAGCCTAGCGGGGGGGGATACGCAGTATTTT.